The clone carrying this T cell receptor (beta chain) was counted only a few times. This record comes from a study of OX40 agonist ivuxolimab in advanced cancers. Study overall: People who had prior anti-PD-1, anti-PD-L1 or anti-CTLA-4 therapy could take part, and around 40% had some.

Libraries were prepared by immunoSEQ multiplex PCR; TCRdb keeps only in-frame clonotypes and omits some of them. The repertoire holds around 50,000 clones, with about 74% as singletons. The germline V and J ends were trimmed by 1 base and 6 bases, with 7 bases remaining between them. The CDR3 loop spans 11 amino acids. CDR1 is GTSNPN, CDR2 SVGIG, per germline (reference sequence). The origin of this receptor is an adult with an advanced solid tumor such as melanoma, head and neck, liver or kidney cancer. This chain links TRBV30 with TRBJ2-7; D is unresolved. Sequencing was performed on CD4+ or CD8+ T cells sorted from blood, taken in a trial of the OX40 agonist ivuxolimab. The CDR3 region is CAWSALVEQYF. In DNA, the CDR3 is TGTGCCTGGAGTGCCCTAGTCGAGCAGTACTTC.